The 23 T cell receptor beta chains below come from one sample, sequenced in a study of cytomegalovirus exposure and HLA in healthy donors. TCRdb keeps only in-frame clones here, not all; method: immunoSEQ multiplex PCR. The data show 90,000 to 100,000 clones, more than 85% seen once. Sequencing input: PBMCs. The receptors come from a man aged 18 to 30 in good health and CMV-seropositive.

This clone showed up just once. The chain links TRBV7-2 to TRBJ2-7, with TRBD1 matching 8 bases. CDR3 length: 15 residues. Trimming took 2 bases from V and 4 from J; bases not matched to a gene: 7. The germline gives CDR1 SGHTA, CDR2 FQGNSA. CDR3 loop: CASSLNVRGRYEQYF. The CDR3, as DNA: TGTGCCAGCAGCTTAAATGTCAGGGGGCGTTACGAGCAGTACTTC.

The rearrangement joins TRBV5-8 to TRBJ2-7, with D tentatively TRBD2 (6 bases). V lost 4 bases and J 3 bases, leaving 14 bases between the germline ends. The CDR3 contains 14 residues. The germline gives CDR1 SGHTS, CDR2 YDEGEE. The CDR3 is CASSPGDSNYEQYF. In nucleotides, the CDR3 is TGTGCCAGCAGCCCGGGGGACTCTAACTACGAGCAGTACTTC.

CDR3 sequence reads: CASSTDRGNTIYF. CDR3 coding DNA: TGTGCCAGCAGCACCGACAGAGGAAACACCATATATTTT. The genes are TRBV6-1 and TRBJ1-3; perhaps TRBD1 as D (5 bases). The CDR3 runs 13 residues. Trimming shortened V by 6 bases and J by 4 bases, and 10 bases separated the two germline ends. Per germline, CDR1 MNHNS and CDR2 SASEGT.

This clone has a single count. This rearrangement joins TRBV28 to TRBJ2-7; TRBD2 aligns across 7 bases. Germline V gene lookup returns CDR1 MDHEN and CDR2 SYDVKM. The CDR3 spans 14 residues. J lost 3 bases, V lost 4 bases, and 6 bases had no gene match. The CDR3 spells CASSYLGEGYEQYF. CDR3 nucleotides: TGTGCCAGCAGTTATTTGGGGGAGGGCTACGAGCAGTACTTC. The variable domain in full, with the rest retrieved from reference TRBV28 and TRBJ2-7, is DVKVTQSSRYLVKRTGEKVFLECVQDMDHENMFWYRQDPGLGLRLIYFSYDVKMKEKGDIPEGYSVSREKKERFSLILESASTNQTSMYLCASSYLGEGYEQYFGPGTRLTVT.

The chain is built from TRBV9 and TRBJ2-3; D remains ambiguous. The germline gives CDR1 SGDLS, CDR2 YYNGEE. Trimming cost V 3 bases and J 2 bases, with 16 bases left between them. The CDR3 extends over 16 amino acids. CDR3 region: CASSELESRFTDTQYF. The CDR3 region has the DNA TGTGCCAGCAGCGAGCTAGAGTCCAGATTCACAGATACGCAGTATTTT.

The chain is built from TRBV5-5 and TRBJ1-3, with D unresolved. CDR1 is SGHKS, CDR2 YYEKEE, per germline (reference sequence). The CDR3 runs to 15 residues. The V gene lost 1 base and the J gene lost 2 bases, with 10 bases spanning the gap. The CDR3 protein is CASSLMASTGNTIYF. CDR3 nucleotides: TGTGCCAGCAGCTTGATGGCCTCAACTGGAAACACCATATATTTT.

This chain connects TRBV11-3 to TRBJ1-5; D is ambiguous. Germline CDR1 SGHNT, CDR2 YENEEA. The V and J ends lost 3 bases and 4 bases respectively, with 7 bases between them. The CDR3 sequence is 13 residues long. CDR3 region: CASSFSGNQPQHF. The CDR3 DNA reads TGTGCCAGCAGCTTTTCGGGAAATCAGCCCCAGCATTTT.

The V gene is TRBV29-1, the J gene TRBJ1-4; D gene uncertain. Germline V gives CDR1 SQVTM, CDR2 ANQGSEA. Trimming stripped 1 base from V and 0 bases from J, with 9 bases between. This CDR3 has 15 amino acids. The DNA of the CDR3 is TGCAGCGTTGAAGGGGGAGAGGCAACTAATGAAAAACTGTTTTTT. Protein: CSVEGGEATNEKLFF.

J is TRBJ2-2 and V is TRBV7-2; TRBD1 is a possible D gene (6 bases). CDR1 SGHTA and CDR2 FQGNSA come from the germline V gene. This CDR3 has 14 residues. The V gene lost 5 bases and the J gene lost 5 bases, with 12 bases spanning the gap. The CDR3 nucleotides read TGTGCCAGCAGCCAGGTACAGGGTACCGGGGAGCTGTTTTTT. This encodes CASSQVQGTGELFF.

The rearrangement uses TRBV9 and TRBJ2-3; 11 nucleotides align to TRBD2. J was trimmed by 4 bases and V by 3 bases; bases with no gene match: 10. The CDR3 loop spans 17 amino acids. Germline CDR1 SGDLS, CDR2 YYNGEE. The DNA of the CDR3 is TGTGCCAGCAGCGCATATCGCGGGACTAGCGGACCAGATACGCAGTATTTT. Its protein is CASSAYRGTSGPDTQYF.

This chain connects TRBV9 to TRBJ2-1; tentatively, D is TRBD1 (6 bases). With 4 bases removed from V and 4 bases from J, the gap between germline ends came to 12 bases. The CDR3 runs to 14 residues. Germline CDR1 SGDLS, CDR2 YYNGEE. The CDR3 loop is CASSPGHTYNEQFF. The CDR3 DNA follows: TGTGCCAGCAGCCCGGGACACACATACAATGAGCAGTTCTTC.

V usage is TRBV6-4 and J usage is TRBJ1-2, with TRBD1 matching over 8 bases. Germline loops: CDR1 MRHNA, CDR2 SNTAGT. V was clipped by 5 bases and J by 4 bases; unmatched bases: 6. This CDR3 spans 14 amino acids. The CDR3 region has the DNA TGTGCCAGCAGTACGGGACAGGAAAGCTATGGCTACACCTTC. This encodes CASSTGQESYGYTF.

The chain is built from TRBV15 and TRBJ1-2; no clear D gene. The CDR3 totals 11 residues. Germline lookup yields CDR1 LNHNV and CDR2 YYDKDF (reference sequence). V was trimmed by 1 base and J by 8 bases, leaving 5 bases between them. As DNA, the CDR3 is TGTGCCACCAGCAGAGGCCGGGGCTACACCTTC. Translation: CATSRGRGYTF.

This clone has a single count. The chain carries TRBV5-1 and TRBJ2-3; D may be TRBD1 (7 bases). Trimming shortened V by 0 bases and J by 4 bases, and 12 bases separated the two germline ends. Germline lookup yields CDR1 SGHRS and CDR2 YFSETQ. The CDR3 is 15 amino acids. The CDR3 spells CASSLGQGLADTQYF. The CDR3 DNA follows: TGCGCCAGCAGCTTGGGACAGGGACTGGCAGATACGCAGTATTTT.

The chain joins TRBV5-1 to TRBJ2-3; no definite D call. The CDR3 extends over 14 amino acids. CDR1 and CDR2 from the germline V gene are SGHRS and YFSETQ. Trimming took off 5 bases at V and 0 bases at J, with 10 bases between the two ends. The CDR3 DNA sequence: TGCGCCAGCAGAAGAGGTTCAAGCACAGATACGCAGTATTTT. Translated: CASRRGSSTDTQYF.

The chain combines TRBV4-2 with TRBJ2-2, with TRBD2 matching over 15 bases. V lost 0 bases and J lost 6; bases outside the gene matches: 11. CDR1 and CDR2 (germline): LGHNA, YNFKEQ. There are 20 residues in the CDR3. CDR3 sequence (DNA): TGTGCCAGCAGCCAAGAAATCGGACTAGCGGGGGGGGAAGGTGCCGGGGAGCTGTTTTTT. Its protein is CASSQEIGLAGGEGAGELFF.

The DNA of the CDR3 is TGTGCCAGCAGTGAAGCGACAGGGGCCAGCAATCAGCCCCAGCATTTT. Protein sequence: CASSEATGASNQPQHF. The chain combines TRBV2 with TRBJ1-5, with 8 bases fitting TRBD1. With V trimmed by 0 bases and J by 1 base, 2 bases remained unmatched. Germline V gene data show CDR1 as SNHLY and CDR2 as FYNNEI. The CDR3 consists of 16 residues. The full variable domain, in which reference TRBV2 and TRBJ1-5 provide the parts outside the CDR3, is EPEVTQTPSHQVTQMGQEVILRCVPISNHLYFYWYRQILGQKVEFLVSFYNNEISEKSEIFDDQFSVERPDGSNFTLKIRSTKLEDSAMYFCASSEATGASNQPQHFGDGTRLSIL.

The chain recombines TRBV5-6 with TRBJ2-7; D possibly corresponds to TRBD1 (6 bases). The CDR3 totals 16 residues. In germline, CDR1 is SGHDT, CDR2 YYEEEE. Trimming left V 4 bases short and J 0 bases short, with 17 bases between. The CDR3 sequence is CASSRGTGKSSYEQYF. The CDR3 DNA reads as TGTGCCAGCAGCCGCGGAACAGGGAAGAGCTCCTACGAGCAGTACTTC.

The rearrangement joins TRBV29-1 to TRBJ2-2; 9 positions match TRBD1. Unmatched junction bases numbered 1, after V lost 7 bases and J lost 1 base. CDR3 length: 13 amino acids. Germline values: CDR1 SQVTM, CDR2 ANQGSEA. This CDR3 reads CSAGQGNTGELFF. The CDR3 DNA follows: TGCAGCGCGGGACAGGGGAACACCGGGGAGCTGTTTTTT.

The chain uses TRBV11-2 and TRBJ2-3; 11 bases map to TRBD2. The V and J ends lost 3 bases and 3 bases, in that order; junction bases with no gene match: 11. This CDR3 comprises 18 residues. Germline CDR1 reads SGHAT; CDR2 reads FQNNGV. This CDR3 is CASSFNLAGLADTDTQYF. The CDR3 coding sequence is TGTGCCAGCAGCTTCAACCTAGCGGGACTAGCGGATACAGATACGCAGTATTTT.

The CDR3 sequence: CASTIPWGTAKNTGELFF. Written as DNA, the CDR3 is TGTGCCAGCACCATCCCTTGGGGGACAGCGAAGAACACCGGGGAGCTGTTTTTT. This rearrangement joins TRBV7-9 to TRBJ2-2; the match to TRBD1 covers 7 bases. V shed 7 bases, J shed 1 base, and the junction held 15 bases outside the gene matches. The CDR3 runs 18 residues. Germline CDR1 is SEHNR and CDR2 is FQNEAQ (reference sequence).

The chain has TRBV2 and TRBJ1-4; 9 bases agree with TRBD1. CDR1 and CDR2 (germline): SNHLY, FYNNEI. After removal of 3 bases from V and 7 bases from J, the junction contained 3 bases not matched to a gene. The CDR3 consists of 14 residues. The CDR3 spells CASSEDRGREKLFF. CDR3 sequence (DNA): TGTGCCAGCAGTGAGGACAGGGGCCGTGAAAAACTGTTTTTT.

The chain has TRBV12-5 and TRBJ2-7, with D possibly being TRBD1 (6 bases). Trimming stripped 3 bases from V and 3 bases from J, with 18 bases between. The CDR3 loop spans 16 amino acids. CDR1 LGHNT and CDR2 FRNRAP come from the germline V gene. The chain's CDR3 is CASGLYHGQSLYEQYF. For the CDR3, the DNA is TGTGCTAGTGGTTTATATCATGGACAGAGCCTCTACGAGCAGTACTTC.